The clone carrying this TCR beta chain showed up many times. Its antigen is unknown. The data were taken from a study of response to subunit inactivated influenza vaccine. Study conclusions and caveats: Few additional T cells are recruited per seasonal influenza vaccination, authors suggested.

Each CDR3 protein is one row after TCRdb ran MiXCR on the RT-PCR reads. Of roughly 170,000 distinct CDR3 sequences listed, about 9% were seen once; the top ten hold about 11%. The CDR3 totals 14 residues. Between the trimmed V and J ends, which lost 3 bases and 5 bases, there was a span of 12 bases. From germline, CDR1 is KGHDR and CDR2 SFDVKD. Sequenced here: non-naive T cells sorted from PBMCs, sampled on the day of vaccination. The rearrangement joins TRBV24-1 to TRBJ2-5; D may correspond to TRBD1 or TRBD2 (5 bases each). This sequence originates from a middle-aged man who received an inactivated influenza vaccine. The DNA for the CDR3 is TGTGCCACCAGTGATGGGACCCGAGGCGAGACCCAGTACTTC. Amino acids: CATSDGTRGETQYF.